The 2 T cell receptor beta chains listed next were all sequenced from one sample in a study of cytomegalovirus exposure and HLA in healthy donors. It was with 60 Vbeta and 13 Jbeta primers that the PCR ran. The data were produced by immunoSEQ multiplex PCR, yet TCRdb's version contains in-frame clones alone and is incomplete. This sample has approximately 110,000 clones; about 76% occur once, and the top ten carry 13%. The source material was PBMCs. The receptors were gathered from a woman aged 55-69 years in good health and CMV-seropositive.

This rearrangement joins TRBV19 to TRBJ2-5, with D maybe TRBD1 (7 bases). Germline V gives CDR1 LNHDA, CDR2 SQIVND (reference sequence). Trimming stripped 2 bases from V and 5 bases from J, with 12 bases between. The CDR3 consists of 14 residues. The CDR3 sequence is CASSIFPGGETQYF. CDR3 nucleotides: TGTGCCAGTAGTATATTTCCAGGGGGGGAGACCCAGTACTTC.

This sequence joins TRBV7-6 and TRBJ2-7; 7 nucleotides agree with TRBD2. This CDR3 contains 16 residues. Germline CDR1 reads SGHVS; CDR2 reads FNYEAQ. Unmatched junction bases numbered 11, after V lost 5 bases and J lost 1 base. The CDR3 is CASSPARGEGSYEQYF. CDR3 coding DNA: TGTGCCAGCAGCCCCGCCCGGGGGGAGGGATCCTACGAGCAGTACTTC.